The 16 T cell receptor beta chains below come from one sample, sequenced in a study of shared clonotypes between healthy human individuals. Sequencing used immunoSEQ multiplex PCR; TCRdb keeps in-frame clones, though not all of them. The table shows approximately 2,300,000 clones, with less than 95% occurring only once. What was sequenced was naive CD4+ T cells from PBMCs. Subset specified: CD45RA+ positively selected. These receptors all come from a man aged 18 to 30 in good health. Some clones in this sample may be carry-over from other donors' samples.

The chain uses TRBV5-1 and TRBJ2-2, with 10 bases fitting TRBD1. With 4 bases clipped from V and 4 bases from J, the junction kept 4 bases outside the gene matches. The CDR3 loop spans 15 amino acids. Germline V CDR1 and CDR2: SGHRS, YFSETQ. The CDR3 loop reads CASSPGQGVTGELFF. Written as DNA, the CDR3 is TGCGCCAGCAGCCCCGGACAGGGGGTCACCGGGGAGCTGTTTTTT.

Concerning this clone itself: The sample has other DNA sequences that encode this CDR3 too. The chain combines TRBV7-9 with TRBJ1-2; TRBD1 might be the D (5 bases). The CDR3 loop spans 11 amino acids. Trimming took off 1 base at V and 8 bases at J, with 5 bases between the two ends. Germline V gene data show CDR1 as SEHNR and CDR2 as FQNEAQ (reference sequence). DNA for the CDR3: TGTGCCAGCAGCTTAGAGGGGGGCTACACCTTC. The encoded protein is CASSLEGGYTF.

V usage is TRBV20-1 and J usage is TRBJ2-7, with no clear D. The CDR3 consists of 11 residues. From germline, CDR1 is DFQATT and CDR2 SNEGSKA (reference sequence). V was clipped by 6 bases and J by 2 bases, with 8 bases between them. CDR3: CSAPATYEQYF. CDR3 coding DNA: TGCAGTGCACCGGCGACCTACGAGCAGTACTTC.

The rearrangement uses TRBV2 and TRBJ2-3; a weak D match, TRBD2 (6 bases). Germline lookup yields CDR1 SNHLY and CDR2 FYNNEI. The CDR3 is 14 amino acids. The germline V and J ends were trimmed by 6 bases and 0 bases, with 10 bases remaining between them. As DNA, the CDR3 is TGTGCCAGCAGAAAGACTAGGAGCACAGATACGCAGTATTTT. Residues: CASRKTRSTDTQYF.

The chain carries TRBV5-4 and TRBJ2-2; TRBD2 matches at 12 bases. The CDR3 contains 16 residues. Germline V lookup: CDR1 SGHNT, CDR2 YYREEE (reference sequence). The V gene end was trimmed by 5 bases and the J gene end by 7 bases; junction bases not matched to a gene: 9. CDR3 sequence reads: CASSHLLAGGIGELFF. CDR3 coding DNA: TGTGCCAGCAGTCACCTACTAGCGGGAGGTATCGGGGAGCTGTTTTTT.

Concerning this clone itself: At the DNA level, this CDR3 is encoded by other sequences in the same sample as well. CDR3 DNA sequence: TGCGCCAGCAGCCAGACGATGTACGAGCAGTACTTC. Protein product: CASSQTMYEQYF. The V gene is TRBV5-1, the J gene TRBJ2-7; no reliable D call. Looked up from germline, CDR1 is SGHRS and CDR2 is YFSETQ. Trimming shortened V by 4 bases and J by 4 bases, and 9 bases separated the two germline ends. CDR3 length: 12 amino acids.

The chain joins TRBV5-6 to TRBJ1-2; 9 nucleotides align to TRBD1. CDR1 SGHDT and CDR2 YYEEEE come from the germline V gene. J lost 4 bases, V lost 4 bases, and 5 bases had no gene match. The CDR3 contains 14 residues. CDR3 DNA sequence: TGTGCCAGCAGCGGGGACAGGGCCTTCTATGGCTACACCTTC. It codes for CASSGDRAFYGYTF.

This chain joins TRBV5-1 and TRBJ1-1, with 7 bases fitting TRBD1. CDR1 SGHRS and CDR2 YFSETQ come from the germline V gene. The length of the CDR3 is 16 residues. V lost 6 bases, J lost 1 base, and 12 bases stayed unmatched. The CDR3 loop is CASTPDRPGGNTEAFF. Written as DNA, the CDR3 is TGCGCCAGCACCCCGGACAGGCCCGGGGGGAACACTGAAGCTTTCTTT.

This sequence joins TRBV15 and TRBJ2-5; no firm D call. This CDR3 spans 15 amino acids. Trimming took 0 bases from V and 4 from J, leaving 12 bases between them. Per germline, CDR1 LNHNV and CDR2 YYDKDF (reference sequence). CDR3 sequence: CATSRDPAPAETQYF. DNA of the CDR3: TGTGCCACCAGCAGAGATCCGGCTCCGGCAGAGACCCAGTACTTC.

On this clone: The same CDR3 arises from other DNA sequences in this sample as well. The chain links TRBV2 to TRBJ1-1; D gene ambiguous. The germline V gene has CDR1 SNHLY and CDR2 FYNNEI. V lost 5 bases, J lost 1 base, and 8 bases lay in between. This CDR3 has 13 amino acids. The CDR3 coding sequence is TGTGCCAGCAGTCTGGACCGGAACACTGAAGCTTTCTTT. It codes for CASSLDRNTEAFF.

This chain uses TRBV4-3 with TRBJ1-3; D not certain. The CDR3 spans 15 residues. Germline CDR1 is LGHNA and CDR2 is YSLEER. Between the trimmed V and J ends, which lost 0 bases and 4 bases, there was a span of 10 bases. CDR3 DNA: TGCGCCAGCAGCCAAGAGGTGGTCGGGGGAAACACCATATATTTT. Translating gives CASSQEVVGGNTIYF.

This rearrangement joins TRBV5-4 to TRBJ2-1; a weak D match, TRBD2 (6 bases). Germline CDR1 SGHNT, CDR2 YYREEE (reference sequence). The V end was cut by 6 bases, the J end by 6 bases, with 16 bases between. CDR3 length equals 14 residues. CDR3 residues: CASTVPGLFNEQFF. Written as DNA, the CDR3 is TGTGCCAGCACCGTCCCGGGACTTTTCAATGAGCAGTTCTTC. Variable domain in full (rest from reference TRBV5-4 and TRBJ2-1): ETGVTQSPTHLIKTRGQQVTLRCSSQSGHNTVSWYQQALGQGPQFIFQYYREEENGRGNFPPRFSGLQFPNYSSELNVNALELDDSALYLCASTVPGLFNEQFFGPGTRLTVL.

The chain recombines TRBV2 with TRBJ1-2; D is undetermined. CDR3 size: 13 residues. The germline V and J ends were trimmed by 8 bases and 6 bases, with 16 bases remaining between them. In germline, CDR1 is SNHLY, CDR2 FYNNEI. The CDR3 here is CASGAASSNGYTF. The DNA of the CDR3 is TGTGCCAGCGGAGCTGCGTCATCCAATGGCTACACCTTC.

A few counts support this clone. V gene TRBV18 combines with J gene TRBJ1-1; 10 bases are a match to TRBD1. The CDR3 spans 14 residues. Germline loops: CDR1 KGHSH, CDR2 LQKENI. V lost 5 bases to trimming and J lost 2 bases; unmatched junction nucleotides: 2. The CDR3 reads CASSTTGGNTEAFF. The CDR3 DNA follows: TGTGCCAGCTCAACGACAGGGGGCAACACTGAAGCTTTCTTT. Using reference TRBV18 and TRBJ1-1 for the parts outside the CDR3, the full variable domain is NAGVMQNPRHLVRRRGQEARLRCSPMKGHSHVYWYRQLPEEGLKFMVYLQKENIIDESGMPKERFSAEFPKEGPSILRIQQVVRGDSAAYFCASSTTGGNTEAFFGQGTRLTVV.

As concerns this clone: Other nucleotide sequences from this sample produce the same CDR3. The CDR3 DNA reads TGTGCGTCAGGGGGATACTATGGCTACACCTTC. This translates into CASGGYYGYTF. This chain connects TRBV6-1 to TRBJ1-2; TRBD1 aligns across 7 bases. The CDR3 runs 11 residues. Germline-derived CDR1 and CDR2 are MNHNS and SASEGT.

For the CDR3, the DNA is TGTGCCAGCAGCTTAAAGGGGGACAGGTACACAGATACGCAGTATTTT. Its translation: CASSLKGDRYTDTQYF. The chain combines TRBV7-3 with TRBJ2-3, with 8 nucleotides matching TRBD1. CDR1 SGHTA and CDR2 FQGTGA come from the germline V gene. The CDR3 length is 16 residues. With 1 base clipped from V and 2 bases from J, the junction kept 5 bases outside the gene matches.